This TCR beta chain was sequenced for a study of blood T cell repertoires in COVID-19. Study information: Sources were T cells, B-cell-depleted T cells, or PBMCs; the material itself was cDNA or gDNA.

A single count supports this clone. The protocol was immunoSEQ multiplex PCR, while the TCRdb copy is restricted to in-frame clones and leaves out a portion. The sample holds fewer than 110,000 clones, 84% seen once. This CDR3 has 15 residues. J gave up 8 bases and V 2 bases, and 5 bases lay outside the gene matches. Germline V gives CDR1 KGHSH, CDR2 LQKENI. Sequenced material: peripheral blood. The clonotype originates from a human donor in a cohort sampled during active or convalescent COVID-19. The chain couples TRBV18 to TRBJ1-4; 10 bases line up with TRBD1. DNA for the CDR3: TGTGCCAGCTCACCAGGGACAGGGGTATGGGAAAAACTGTTTTTT. Translated, it gives CASSPGTGVWEKLFF.